These 26 T cell receptor beta chains were sequenced from one sample in a study of blood T cell repertoires in COVID-19. Generated by immunoSEQ multiplex PCR, the TCRdb table keeps only in-frame clones and is missing some. The sample has a few hundred thousand clones, about 89% seen once. Specimen: peripheral blood. The source is a man aged 35 to 55 with acute or convalescent COVID-19.

The chain couples TRBV9 to TRBJ2-7; possibly TRBD1 for D (5 bases). The V end lost 7 bases, the J end lost 7 bases, and 18 bases lay between the germline ends. The CDR3 is 13 amino acids. Germline CDR1 reads SGDLS; CDR2 reads YYNGEE. CDR3 DNA sequence: TGTGCCAGCGGCCCCCGGCAGGGCTGGGAGCAGTACTTC. It encodes CASGPRQGWEQYF.

This clone was counted between two and nine times. This rearrangement joins TRBV6-5 to TRBJ2-3; D unresolved. V lost 6 bases and J 0 bases, leaving 13 bases between the germline ends. The germline gives CDR1 MNHEY, CDR2 SVGAGI. The CDR3 totals 15 residues. For the CDR3, the DNA is TGTGCCAGCAGGAACCCCGCGGAAAGCACAGATACGCAGTATTTT. Its protein product is CASRNPAESTDTQYF.

The chain recombines TRBV7-9 with TRBJ1-5, with D perhaps matching TRBD1 (5 bases). V was shortened by 3 bases and J by 7 bases, with 13 bases between the two germline ends. The germline V gene encodes CDR1 SEHNR and CDR2 FQNEAQ (reference sequence). The CDR3 sequence is 14 residues long. DNA for the CDR3: TGTGCCAGCAGCTTCGGCAGGGAGGGGCAGCCCCAGCATTTT. Its protein is CASSFGREGQPQHF.

This chain links TRBV27 with TRBJ2-1; 7 positions match TRBD2. Germline CDR1 reads MNHEY; CDR2 reads SMNVEV (reference sequence). The V and J ends lost 0 bases and 9 bases, in that order; junction bases with no gene match: 11. The CDR3 loop spans 16 amino acids. The CDR3 DNA reads TGTGCCAGCAGTTTATCCCTTGGCGGGAGAGCGGTTGAGCAGTTCTTC. Its protein is CASSLSLGGRAVEQFF.

With regard to this clone: In the same sample, other DNA sequences code for this CDR3. The V gene is TRBV6-5, the J gene TRBJ1-1; D remains unclear. This CDR3 spans 14 amino acids. V was clipped by 0 bases and J by 1 base, with 6 bases between them. The germline CDR1 and CDR2 sequences are MNHEY and SVGAGI. The CDR3 DNA is TGTGCCAGCAGTTACTCGAGGAGGAACACTGAAGCTTTCTTT. It translates to CASSYSRRNTEAFF.

The chain carries TRBV3-1 (or the pseudogene TRBV3-2) and TRBJ1-2, with TRBD1 identical over 7 bases. The trim removed 2 bases at V and 4 bases at J, leaving 4 bases unmatched. CDR3 size: 14 residues. Germline CDR1 is LGHDT and CDR2 is YNNKEL (reference sequence). The CDR3 coding sequence is TGTGCCAGCAGCCAAACGACAGGGTCCTATGGCTACACCTTC. Residues: CASSQTTGSYGYTF.

As for this clone: The same CDR3 arises from other DNA sequences in this sample as well. This sequence joins TRBV9 and TRBJ2-7, with TRBD2 identical over 10 bases. Per the germline V gene, CDR1 is SGDLS and CDR2 is YYNGEE. The CDR3 has 15 amino acids. After removal of 0 bases from V and 0 bases from J, the junction contained 0 bases not matched to a gene. The CDR3 loop reads CASSVGTSGSYEQYF. For the CDR3, the DNA is TGTGCCAGCAGCGTAGGGACTAGCGGCTCCTACGAGCAGTACTTC.

J is TRBJ2-5 and V is TRBV9; 7 bases fit TRBD1. V lost 0 bases, J lost 2 bases, and 4 bases stayed unmatched. The CDR3 is made up of 15 amino acids. From germline, CDR1 is SGDLS and CDR2 YYNGEE. CDR3 region: CASSVEGTEQETQYF. CDR3 nucleotides: TGTGCCAGCAGCGTAGAGGGGACAGAACAAGAGACCCAGTACTTC.

This clone was detected only once. This chain links TRBV9 with TRBJ2-3; D unresolved. Trimming pared 4 bases from V and 2 bases from J, leaving 11 bases between. Germline V gene sequence: CDR1 SGDLS, CDR2 YYNGEE. The CDR3 is 14 amino acids. CDR3 bases: TGTGCCAGCAGCCCCGTAGAGTACACAGATACGCAGTATTTT. Translated: CASSPVEYTDTQYF.

The J gene is TRBJ1-1, the V gene TRBV29-1; TRBD1 agrees at 7 bases. Germline CDR1 reads SQVTM; CDR2 reads ANQGSEA. The trim removed 5 bases at V and 7 bases at J, leaving 10 bases unmatched. The length of the CDR3 is 13 residues. In DNA, the CDR3 is TGCAGCGTTCATCACGGGGGACAGCGTGAAGCTTTCTTT. Its translation: CSVHHGGQREAFF.

The chain has TRBV3-1 (or the pseudogene TRBV3-2) and TRBJ2-1, with a possible D match to TRBD2 (8 bases). This CDR3 is built from 17 residues. The V end was cut by 4 bases, the J end by 7 bases, with 23 bases between. Germline values: CDR1 LGHDT, CDR2 YNNKEL (reference sequence). The CDR3 DNA follows: TGTGCCAGCAGCCCCCGGGAGGGGGCACCTGGGGATAATGAGCAGTTCTTC. Translation gives CASSPREGAPGDNEQFF.

Only a few counts were recorded for this clone. The chain is built from TRBV6-5 and TRBJ2-1; possible D gene TRBD2, 6 bases. Trimming pared 8 bases from V and 2 bases from J, leaving 16 bases between. Germline values: CDR1 MNHEY, CDR2 SVGAGI. The CDR3 spans 15 residues. The CDR3 is CASERAGKTYNEQFF. The CDR3 region has the DNA TGTGCCAGCGAGCGGGCGGGCAAAACCTACAATGAGCAGTTCTTC.

V gene TRBV18 combines with J gene TRBJ2-5; D is undetermined. The CDR3 is made up of 12 amino acids. Trimming shortened V by 3 bases and J by 3 bases, and 5 bases separated the two germline ends. The germline CDR1 and CDR2 sequences are KGHSH and LQKENI. DNA for the CDR3: TGTGCCAGCTCACCGTCGGAAGAGACCCAGTACTTC. Translated: CASSPSEETQYF. The full variable domain, its missing parts supplied by reference TRBV18 and TRBJ2-5, is NAGVMQNPRHLVRRRGQEARLRCSPMKGHSHVYWYRQLPEEGLKFMVYLQKENIIDESGMPKERFSAEFPKEGPSILRIQQVVRGDSAAYFCASSPSEETQYFGPGTRLLVL.

Only one count was recorded for this clone. CDR3 sequence (DNA): TGTGCCAGCAGCGCGTCCGGGGAATGGACTGAAGCTTTCTTT. Translating gives CASSASGEWTEAFF. This rearrangement joins TRBV7-9 to TRBJ1-1; D call uncertain. Trimming took off 5 bases at V and 5 bases at J, with 15 bases between the two ends. CDR3 length equals 14 residues. The germline V gene encodes CDR1 SEHNR and CDR2 FQNEAQ (reference sequence).

The rearrangement links TRBV27 to TRBJ1-4, with 7 bases identical to TRBD1. The V and J ends lost 0 bases and 12 bases, in that order; junction bases with no gene match: 7. CDR3 size: 14 residues. Germline lookup yields CDR1 MNHEY and CDR2 SMNVEV (reference sequence). CDR3 loop: CASSLSGGREELFF. CDR3 nucleotide sequence: TGTGCCAGCAGTTTATCAGGGGGCCGAGAAGAACTGTTTTTT.

The rearrangement uses TRBV6-6 and TRBJ1-5; the D is unclear. Germline CDR1 MNHNY, CDR2 SVGAGI (reference sequence). This CDR3 contains 13 residues. The ends were cut back, 4 bases at V and 6 bases at J, with 10 bases in the middle. The CDR3 protein is CASSSITVQPQHF. In DNA, the CDR3 is TGTGCCAGCAGTTCTATTACGGTTCAGCCCCAGCATTTT.

V and J are TRBV5-4 and TRBJ2-1; 13 nucleotides match TRBD2. In germline, CDR1 is SGHNT, CDR2 YYREEE (reference sequence). J gave up 10 bases and V 2 bases, and 3 bases lay outside the gene matches. The CDR3 contains 14 residues. The CDR3 DNA sequence: TGTGCCAGCAGCTTACTAGCGGGAGGGCAAGAGCAGTTCTTC. Its protein is CASSLLAGGQEQFF.

The J gene is TRBJ2-3, the V gene TRBV5-6; D may be TRBD2 (6 bases). Germline V lookup: CDR1 SGHDT, CDR2 YYEEEE. The CDR3 has 14 amino acids. V was cut by 0 bases and J by 8 bases, with 13 bases left in between. The CDR3 is CASSLAGGEGTQYF. CDR3 bases: TGTGCCAGCAGCTTGGCCGGGGGAGAGGGTACGCAGTATTTT.

This rearrangement joins TRBV11-3 to TRBJ1-5, with D unresolved. Looked up from germline, CDR1 is SGHNT and CDR2 is YENEEA. Trimming cost V 5 bases and J 0 bases, with 5 bases left between them. There are 13 residues in the CDR3. The CDR3 DNA reads TGTGCCAGCAGCGGCGGTAGCAATCAGCCCCAGCATTTT. As protein: CASSGGSNQPQHF.

This chain joins TRBV5-6 and TRBJ1-5; tentative D call: TRBD1 (5 bases). CDR1 is SGHDT, CDR2 YYEEEE, per germline. V lost 2 bases to trimming and J lost 6 bases, with 9 bases between them. The CDR3 length is 13 residues. The CDR3 spells CASSFSRAQPQHF. CDR3 DNA sequence: TGTGCCAGCAGCTTCTCCAGGGCTCAGCCCCAGCATTTT.

This clone was observed once. The rearrangement joins TRBV6-5 to TRBJ1-1; 9 bases fit TRBD1. The junction had 4 bases not matched to a gene; V was cut back by 6 bases and J by 5 bases. Germline CDR1 is MNHEY and CDR2 is SVGAGI. The CDR3 covers 13 residues. In nucleotides, the CDR3 is TGTGCCAGCAGGCCGACAGGGGGAACTGAAGCTTTCTTT. Translating it yields CASRPTGGTEAFF.

V is TRBV5-4 and J is TRBJ2-5, with D tentatively TRBD1 (6 bases). The CDR3 extends over 15 amino acids. CDR1 is SGHNT, CDR2 YYREEE, per germline (reference sequence). Deletions cut 3 bases from V and 3 bases from J, with 15 bases between. This chain's CDR3 is CASSYLGRQEETQYF. CDR3 DNA: TGTGCCAGCAGCTACCTGGGTAGACAGGAAGAGACCCAGTACTTC.

The rearrangement links TRBV6-2 or TRBV6-3 to TRBJ2-3; weak D call: TRBD2 (6 bases). In germline, CDR1 is MNHEY, CDR2 SVGEGT. This CDR3 has 15 residues. V was cut by 2 bases and J by 3 bases, with 12 bases left in between. The CDR3 nucleotides read TGTGCCAGCAGTTACGGTACGGGGGAAACAGATACGCAGTATTTT. It translates to CASSYGTGETDTQYF.

The chain carries TRBV5-6 and TRBJ1-2, with 8 bases matching TRBD1. The length of the CDR3 is 16 residues. J lost 2 bases, V lost 0 bases, and 6 bases had no gene match. Germline CDR1 and CDR2: SGHDT and YYEEEE. The CDR3 sequence is CASSLGSGQGNYGYTF. The DNA of the CDR3 is TGTGCCAGCAGCTTGGGATCAGGACAGGGAAACTATGGCTACACCTTC.

V and J are TRBV5-4 and TRBJ2-5; TRBD1 agrees at 8 bases. The CDR3 loop spans 16 amino acids. V gave up 4 bases and J gave up 1 base; unmatched junction bases: 9. Germline values: CDR1 SGHNT, CDR2 YYREEE (reference sequence). The CDR3 sequence is CASSRTGFPTQETQYF. The CDR3 DNA reads as TGTGCCAGCAGCAGGACAGGGTTCCCCACCCAAGAGACCCAGTACTTC.

This chain's CDR3 is CASSPPSDSEKLFF. In DNA form, the CDR3 reads TGTGCCAGCTCACCACCTTCCGACTCCGAAAAACTGTTTTTT. J is TRBJ1-4 and V is TRBV18; D is unclear. The CDR3 totals 14 residues. Between the trimmed V and J ends, which lost 0 bases and 8 bases, there was a span of 10 bases. Per germline, CDR1 KGHSH and CDR2 LQKENI.